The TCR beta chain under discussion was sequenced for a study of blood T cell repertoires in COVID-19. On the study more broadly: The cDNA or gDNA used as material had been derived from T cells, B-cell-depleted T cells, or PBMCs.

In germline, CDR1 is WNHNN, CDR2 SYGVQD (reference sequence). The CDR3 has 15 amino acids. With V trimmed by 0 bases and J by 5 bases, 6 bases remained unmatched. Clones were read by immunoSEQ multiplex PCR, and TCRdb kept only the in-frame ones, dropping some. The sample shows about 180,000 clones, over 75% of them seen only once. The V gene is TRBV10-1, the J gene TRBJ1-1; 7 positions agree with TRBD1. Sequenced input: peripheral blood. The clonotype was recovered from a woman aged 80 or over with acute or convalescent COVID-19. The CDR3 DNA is TGCGCCAGCAGTGAGTCGTCCAGGGGGAGGACTGAAGCTTTCTTT. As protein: CASSESSRGRTEAFF.